These 22 T cell receptor beta chains share one sample of origin, sequenced in a study of cytomegalovirus exposure and HLA in healthy donors. A multiplex PCR was run with 60 Vbeta primers and 13 Jbeta primers. Data came from immunoSEQ multiplex PCR; TCRdb stores just in-frame clones and leaves some out. The sample includes about 170,000 clones, 75% of them seen just once. The material sequenced was PBMCs. These receptor sequences come from a woman aged 50 to 60 in good health and CMV-seropositive.

The gene calls are TRBV21-1 and TRBJ2-7; the table's D call of TRBD2 was not tested on the DNA. TRBV21-1 is a pseudogene locus. The length of the CDR3 is 16 residues. DNA for the CDR3: TGTGCCAGCAGCAAAGCTCTTGTGGCGGCATCCTACGAGCAGTACTTC. Its translation is CASSKALVAASYEQYF.

This clone was counted only a few times. J is TRBJ2-5 and V is TRBV19, with D maybe TRBD2 (5 bases). The CDR3 runs 14 residues. The V gene's germline CDR1 is LNHDA and CDR2 SQIVND (reference sequence). V was clipped by 5 bases and J by 1 base, with 11 bases between them. The DNA of the CDR3 is TGTGCCAGTAGTTTTCTCGGAGGCCAAGAGACCCAGTACTTC. As protein: CASSFLGGQETQYF.

The chain carries TRBV7-2 and TRBJ2-2; D remains ambiguous. Germline CDR1 is SGHTA and CDR2 is FQGNSA. Trimming shortened V by 0 bases and J by 1 base, and 9 bases separated the two germline ends. The CDR3 is 16 amino acids. The CDR3 is CASSLAPPGNTGELFF. CDR3 bases: TGTGCCAGCAGCTTAGCGCCCCCAGGGAACACCGGGGAGCTGTTTTTT.

As to this clone: Germline and junction disagree at one end, which may indicate a read error. This sequence joins TRBV5-6 and TRBJ2-6; maybe TRBD1 (5 bases). Germline lookup yields CDR1 SGHDT and CDR2 YYEEEE. The CDR3 is made up of 15 amino acids. DNA for the CDR3: TGTGCCAGCAGCCACCGGCACATTGGGGCCAACGTCCTGCCTTTC. This sequence encodes CASSHRHIGANVLPF. The complete variable domain, with remaining parts taken from reference TRBV5-6 and TRBJ2-6, reads DAGVTQSPTHLIKTRGQQVTLRCSPKSGHDTVSWYQQALGQGPQFIFQYYEEEERQRGNFPDRFSGHQFPNYSSELNVNALLLGDSALYLCASSHRHIGANVLPFGAGSRLTVL.

J is TRBJ2-2 and V is TRBV7-3, with D possibly matching TRBD2 (5 bases). CDR3 length: 13 amino acids. The germline gives CDR1 SGHTA, CDR2 FQGTGA. V lost 5 bases and J 8 bases, leaving 12 bases between the germline ends. CDR3 bases: TGTGCCAGCAGCGCGACTACGGGGGGGGAGCTGTTTTTT. The encoded protein is CASSATTGGELFF.

This chain uses TRBV10-3 with TRBJ2-1; a weak D match, TRBD2 (5 bases). V lost 0 bases, J lost 7 bases, and 13 bases lay in between. The CDR3 spans 15 residues. The germline CDR1 and CDR2 sequences are ENHRY and SYGVKD. The chain's CDR3 is CAISESRGMGNEQFF. The CDR3 DNA reads TGTGCCATCAGTGAGTCGAGAGGGATGGGGAATGAGCAGTTCTTC.

The V gene is TRBV5-1, the J gene TRBJ2-2; TRBD2 might be the D (5 bases). Germline loops: CDR1 SGHRS, CDR2 YFSETQ. This CDR3 region has 16 residues. V was clipped by 1 base and J by 7 bases, with 17 bases between them. CDR3 DNA sequence: TGCGCCAGCAGCTTGTCTACGGGGAAACACGGCGGGGAGCTGTTTTTT. Translating it yields CASSLSTGKHGGELFF.

CDR3 residues: CASSLGGHLGALFTDTQYF. The DNA of the CDR3 is TGTGCCAGCAGCTTGGGGGGGCATTTAGGAGCCCTATTCACAGATACGCAGTATTTT. V gene TRBV5-8 combines with J gene TRBJ2-3, with TRBD1 as a possible D gene (6 bases). Trimming stripped 0 bases from V and 2 bases from J, with 22 bases between. The CDR3 totals 19 residues. CDR1 is SGHTS and CDR2 is YDEGEE in the germline V gene.

This chain joins TRBV6-4 and TRBJ1-2; 9 nucleotides line up with TRBD1. The CDR3 loop spans 15 amino acids. V gave up 6 bases and J gave up 3 bases; unmatched junction bases: 8. Germline V lookup: CDR1 MRHNA, CDR2 SNTAGT. The CDR3 loop is CASRPGQGAHYGYTF. DNA of the CDR3: TGTGCCAGCAGGCCGGGACAGGGAGCTCACTATGGCTACACCTTC.

This chain uses TRBV29-1 with TRBJ1-2; 7 bases map to TRBD1. J lost 6 bases, V lost 5 bases, and 15 bases had no gene match. Germline V gene sequence: CDR1 SQVTM, CDR2 ANQGSEA. The CDR3 loop spans 15 amino acids. The CDR3 sequence: CSVLPRQGAQHGYTF. CDR3 in DNA: TGCAGCGTTCTCCCCCGACAGGGAGCGCAGCATGGCTACACCTTC. Full variable domain (remainder filled in from reference TRBV29-1 and TRBJ1-2): SAVISQKPSRDICQRGTSLTIQCQVDSQVTMMFWYRQQPGQSLTLIATANQGSEATYESGFVIDKFPISRPNLTFSTLTVSNMSPEDSSIYLCSVLPRQGAQHGYTFGSGTRLTVV.

The gene calls are TRBV5-1 and TRBJ2-2; a possible D gene is TRBD2 (5 bases). The V end lost 0 bases, the J end lost 7 bases, and 7 bases lay between the germline ends. CDR1 and CDR2 (germline): SGHRS, YFSETQ. There are 13 residues in the CDR3. CDR3 loop: CASSLVAGGELFF. In DNA form, the CDR3 reads TGCGCCAGCAGCTTGGTTGCGGGCGGGGAGCTGTTTTTT.

The chain combines TRBV28 with TRBJ1-4; tentative D call: TRBD1 (6 bases). Germline V gene sequence: CDR1 MDHEN, CDR2 SYDVKM. With 6 bases removed from V and 8 bases from J, the gap between germline ends came to 19 bases. CDR3 size: 15 residues. In nucleotides, the CDR3 is TGTGCCAGCAGCATACAACAGGGTGTCAAGGAAAAACTGTTTTTT. Translated, it gives CASSIQQGVKEKLFF.

The CDR3 nucleotides are TGTGCCAGCAGCGTATACCGGGCGGGGGGGTACTCGGCGAATGAGCAGTTCTTC. This translates into CASSVYRAGGYSANEQFF. V gene TRBV9 combines with J gene TRBJ2-1; 9 nucleotides agree with TRBD2. The CDR3 loop spans 18 amino acids. Germline values: CDR1 SGDLS, CDR2 YYNGEE. The V gene end was trimmed by 1 base and the J gene end by 7 bases; junction bases not matched to a gene: 15.

The chain recombines TRBV6-1 with TRBJ1-4, with D tentatively TRBD1 (6 bases). The ends were cut back, 2 bases at V and 5 bases at J, with 9 bases in the middle. Per the germline V gene, CDR1 is MNHNS and CDR2 is SASEGT. The CDR3 has 14 amino acids. In DNA, the CDR3 is TGTGCCAGCAGTGAAAACAGGGTAAATGAAAAACTGTTTTTT. It codes for CASSENRVNEKLFF.

The chain employs TRBV9 and TRBJ2-5; 9 bases agree with TRBD2. Germline V gene sequence: CDR1 SGDLS, CDR2 YYNGEE. This CDR3 has 16 amino acids. Trimming removed 4 bases from V and 1 base from J; junction bases left unmatched: 8. In DNA, the CDR3 is TGTGCCAGCAGCCCCGGACTAGCGTGGGGCCAAGAGACCCAGTACTTC. It codes for CASSPGLAWGQETQYF. Full variable domain (rest looked up from reference TRBV9 and TRBJ2-5): DSGVTQTPKHLITATGQRVTLRCSPRSGDLSVYWYQQSLDQGLQFLIQYYNGEERAKGNILERFSAQQFPDLHSELNLSSLELGDSALYFCASSPGLAWGQETQYFGPGTRLLVL.

The chain carries TRBV7-8 and TRBJ2-2, with 12 bases identical to TRBD1. This CDR3 has 16 residues. Germline V CDR1 and CDR2: SGHVS, FQNEAQ. With 5 bases clipped from V and 6 bases from J, the junction kept 7 bases outside the gene matches. This CDR3 is CASSVGTGGFSGELFF. The CDR3 nucleotides are TGTGCCAGCAGCGTGGGGACAGGGGGCTTCTCCGGGGAGCTGTTTTTT.

The genes are TRBV9 and TRBJ2-5; 10 nucleotides match TRBD1. The CDR3 sequence is 15 residues long. With 3 bases clipped from V and 5 bases from J, the junction kept 7 bases outside the gene matches. Germline assignment: CDR1 SGDLS and CDR2 YYNGEE. The DNA of the CDR3 is TGTGCCAGCAGCGCCCGACAGGGGGCTCGGGAGACCCAGTACTTC. Amino acid sequence: CASSARQGARETQYF.

The chain is built from TRBV6-5 and TRBJ1-1; D not resolved. V was trimmed by 10 bases and J by 10 bases, leaving 7 bases between them. The CDR3 extends over 8 amino acids. Germline V gives CDR1 MNHEY, CDR2 SVGAGI. CDR3 in DNA: TGTGCCATCCCCTCAGCTTTCTTT. It yields the protein CAIPSAFF.

This clone was counted a few times. J is TRBJ2-7 and V is TRBV2; maybe TRBD1 (5 bases). The V end was cut by 6 bases, the J end by 6 bases, with 12 bases between. CDR1 is SNHLY and CDR2 is FYNNEI in the germline V gene. The CDR3 loop spans 12 amino acids. CDR3 in amino acids: CASRAGIGEQYF. CDR3 nucleotides: TGTGCCAGCAGGGCAGGGATAGGCGAGCAGTACTTC.

This clone was picked up a small number of times. The chain has TRBV5-1 and TRBJ2-5, with 16 bases that match TRBD2. Losses at the gene ends were 4 bases for V and 5 bases for J; bases not matched to a gene: 5. Germline assignment: CDR1 SGHRS and CDR2 YFSETQ. The CDR3 contains 16 residues. CDR3 DNA sequence: TGCGCCAGCAGCCCGGGACTAGCGGGGGGGAGCGAGACCCAGTACTTC. It translates to CASSPGLAGGSETQYF.

This chain links TRBV11-3 with TRBJ2-1, with a weak D call TRBD2 (6 bases). CDR3 length: 15 residues. V was clipped by 5 bases and J by 4 bases, with 15 bases between them. Per the germline V gene, CDR1 is SGHNT and CDR2 is YENEEA. The CDR3 sequence: CASSRSGQPYNEQFF. The CDR3 nucleotides are TGTGCCAGCAGCCGGAGCGGGCAACCTTACAATGAGCAGTTCTTC.

V usage is TRBV7-6 and J usage is TRBJ1-2; no reliable D call. Trimming pared 2 bases from V and 0 bases from J, leaving 16 bases between. Per germline, CDR1 SGHVS and CDR2 FNYEAQ. The CDR3 runs 17 residues. The CDR3 DNA follows: TGTGCCAGCAGCTTATTTCCACCGGGAGCAGCTAACTATGGCTACACCTTC. The encoded protein is CASSLFPPGAANYGYTF.